Reported below is one T cell receptor beta chain. The data belong to a study of blood T cell repertoires in COVID-19. Study in general: Acute and convalescent COVID-19 samples came from the United States, Italy and Spain. T cells, B-cell-depleted T cells, or PBMCs provided the cDNA or gDNA that served as material.

Germline lookup yields CDR1 MNHEY and CDR2 SVGAGI. Trimming removed 4 bases from V and 8 bases from J; junction bases left unmatched: 6. This CDR3 spans 13 amino acids. In the authors' workflow: For nucleated cells, counts were estimated from reference gene primer amplification. Data came from immunoSEQ multiplex PCR; TCRdb stores just in-frame clones and leaves some out. V, J and clone size are those of that table, while D and trimming were read from the DNA. The data hold 60,000 or so clones, with roughly 90% observed a single time. The receptor comes from a human donor in a cohort sampled during active COVID-19. Sequencing used peripheral blood. The chain is built from TRBV6-5 and TRBJ1-2, with 8 bases lining up with TRBD1. CDR3 in amino acids: CASSFGQGEGYTF. Written as DNA, the CDR3 is TGTGCCAGCAGTTTCGGACAGGGAGAGGGCTACACCTTC.